This entry is about one T cell receptor (beta chain). Its antigen is not known. TCRdb's copy holds only in-frame clones and misses some; the assay was immunoSEQ multiplex PCR. Of fewer than 6,000 clones listed, about four fifths are singletons. The data were taken from a study of T cell repertoires in ileal Crohn's disease. Across the whole study: All patients had surgery for stricturing (about 60%) or penetrating (about 39%) disease. Regarding the study as a whole: Compared with CD4 T cells, sorted CD8 cells carried more expanded clones.

The germline CDR1 and CDR2 sequences are SEHNR and FQNEAQ (reference sequence). This CDR3 has 15 residues. Trimming took 2 bases from V and 2 from J; bases not matched to a gene: 4. This TCR came from an adult with Crohn's disease. The chain employs TRBV7-9 and TRBJ2-7, with 9 nucleotides matching TRBD1. The sequencing input was ileal tissue. In DNA, the CDR3 is TGTGCCAGCAGCTTAACGACAGGGGGGCCCTACGAGCAGTACTTC. This gives the protein CASSLTTGGPYEQYF.